Listed here is a single T cell receptor (beta chain). Its target is not known. A J-beta primer mix and a sample-barcoded 5' primer were used in a second PCR of roughly 6 to 11 cycles. Each CDR3 protein is one row after TCRdb ran MiXCR on the 5' RACE reads. The sample holds around 1.5 million distinct CDR3 sequences, about 32% seen once. The data derive from a study of blood T cells in healthy people across ages. Study-level points and caveats: Per million T cells, TCR beta diversity dropped about linearly as age rose. Long-lived donors carried more naive CD4+ cells and greater diversity than aged donors.

A minimum of 5 micrograms of total RNA was extracted per sample. Sequencing was carried out using blood. The origin of this receptor is a woman under 40 in good health.

CDR3 in amino acids: CSARGGLAGVGPYEQYF. The CDR3 DNA is TGCAGTGCTCGTGGGGGACTAGCGGGAGTAGGGCCCTACGAGCAGTACTTC. V gene TRBV20-1 combines with J gene TRBJ2-7; TRBD2 agrees at 14 bases. The CDR3 covers 17 residues. Germline CDR1 and CDR2: DFQATT and SNEGSKA (reference sequence). Trimming cost V 5 bases and J 2 bases; bases outside gene matches: 11.